This paragraph reports one T cell receptor beta chain. The protocol was immunoSEQ multiplex PCR, while the TCRdb copy is restricted to in-frame clones and leaves out a portion. The sample yields over 55,000 clones, 89% seen once. The sample comes from a study of T cell changes during pregnancy in multiple sclerosis. V was trimmed by 4 bases and J by 2 bases, leaving 13 bases between them. Germline loops: CDR1 SGHRS, CDR2 YFSETQ. The CDR3 is made up of 14 amino acids. This material consisted of peripheral blood, taken in the first trimester of pregnancy. The sequence was collected from a female donor with multiple sclerosis, enrolled in a pregnancy study. The rearrangement links TRBV5-1 to TRBJ2-7, with D uncertain. This CDR3 is CASSPWAATYEQYF. The DNA of the CDR3 is TGCGCCAGCAGCCCCTGGGCAGCAACCTACGAGCAGTACTTC.